This entry lists 29 T cell receptor beta chains sequenced from one sample in a study of blood T cells in healthy people across ages. A sample-barcoded 5' primer and a J-beta primer mix were used in a second PCR of roughly 7 to 11 cycles. Via MiXCR, TCRdb re-called the 5' RACE reads, giving one row per CDR3 protein. Here the sample spans about 1.6 million distinct CDR3 sequences, about 31% being singletons. Sequencing was done on a sample of blood. Receptors were obtained from a young woman in good health.

This clonotype was observed a few times. The chain is built from TRBV2 and TRBJ2-7, with TRBD2 identical over 11 bases. The germline V gene encodes CDR1 SNHLY and CDR2 FYNNEI. This CDR3 is built from 15 residues. V was pared by 5 bases and J by 5 bases, with 8 bases of the junction left unmatched. CDR3 in DNA: TGTGCCAGCAGTTTAGCGGGAGGGCAGACCCACGAGCAGTACTTC. Translation gives CASSLAGGQTHEQYF.

This clonotype was found a few times. V is TRBV6-2 or TRBV6-3 and J is TRBJ2-7; a weak D match, TRBD1 (5 bases). This CDR3 is 15 amino acids long. In germline, CDR1 is MNHEY, CDR2 SVGEGT. The ends were cut back, 7 bases at V and 8 bases at J, with 24 bases in the middle. CDR3 region: CASTDPSPILDKQYF. The CDR3 nucleotides are TGTGCCAGCACCGACCCGTCTCCCATCTTGGACAAGCAGTACTTC.

Regarding this clonotype: A junction end diverges from the germline sequence, so it may reflect a read error. This sequence joins TRBV4-1 and TRBJ1-4; D gene uncertain. Germline V lookup: CDR1 MGHRA, CDR2 YSYEKL. CDR3 size: 16 residues. This CDR3 reads CAGSRTLSGLGEKLFF. In DNA, the CDR3 is TGCGCCGGCAGCCGGACGCTCAGCGGGCTCGGGGAAAAACTGTTTTTT.

To note about this clonotype: An end of the junction differs from the germline gene, which may be a read error. The gene calls are TRBV20-1 and TRBJ2-1, with 8 bases fitting TRBD1. Germline CDR1 is DFQATT and CDR2 is SNEGSKA (reference sequence). This CDR3 has 12 residues. The CDR3 sequence: CSTRGQDNEQFF. The CDR3 DNA is TGCAGTACTAGGGGACAGGACAATGAGCAGTTCTTC.

The V and J genes are TRBV15 and TRBJ1-2; D remains unclear. The CDR3 has 13 amino acids. The V gene's germline CDR1 is LNHNV and CDR2 YYDKDF (reference sequence). Trimming took off 5 bases at V and 2 bases at J, with 9 bases between the two ends. The CDR3 sequence: CATSARPNYGYTF. CDR3 nucleotide sequence: TGTGCCACCAGCGCCCGGCCAAACTATGGCTACACCTTC.

This clonotype was observed at least ten times. Here the CDR3 DNA reads TGCAGCGTTGATGCCCAGGGACACAGAAAGAGCAATGAGCAGTTCTTC. Protein sequence: CSVDAQGHRKSNEQFF. V is TRBV29-1 and J is TRBJ2-1; D is possibly TRBD1 (6 bases). Trimming shortened V by 3 bases and J by 6 bases, and 21 bases separated the two germline ends. The CDR3 spans 16 residues. Per the germline V gene, CDR1 is SQVTM and CDR2 is ANQGSEA.

This clonotype was seen a handful of times. The chain couples TRBV2 to TRBJ2-7; D gene uncertain. Trimming took off 4 bases at V and 4 bases at J, with 11 bases between the two ends. The CDR3 consists of 13 residues. Germline V gene data show CDR1 as SNHLY and CDR2 as FYNNEI. CDR3 sequence reads: CASSARPSYEQYF. DNA for the CDR3: TGTGCCAGCAGTGCCAGACCCTCTTACGAGCAGTACTTC.

This rearrangement joins TRBV5-5 to TRBJ1-5; a possible D gene is TRBD1 (6 bases). Trimming stripped 0 bases from V and 0 bases from J, with 13 bases between. Looked up from germline, CDR1 is SGHKS and CDR2 is YYEKEE (reference sequence). CDR3 length: 17 residues. The CDR3, as DNA: TGTGCCAGCAGCTTGGAGGGGGGCTCTTGTAGCAATCAGCCCCAGCATTTT. Protein sequence: CASSLEGGSCSNQPQHF.

This chain joins TRBV7-9 and TRBJ1-2; 10 bases agree with TRBD1. The CDR3 spans 16 residues. With 4 bases clipped from V and 5 bases from J, the junction kept 10 bases outside the gene matches. Germline assignment: CDR1 SEHNR and CDR2 FQNEAQ (reference sequence). The CDR3 DNA reads as TGTGCCAGCAGCTCCCGGACAGGGGGGTCAACTTATGGCTACACCTTC. Protein: CASSSRTGGSTYGYTF.

The chain employs TRBV10-3 and TRBJ1-4; 7 positions agree with TRBD1. Germline lookup yields CDR1 ENHRY and CDR2 SYGVKD. CDR3 length: 15 residues. V lost 6 bases, J lost 4 bases, and 8 bases stayed unmatched. CDR3 coding DNA: TGTGCCATCAGCCTTACCGGGACAGATAATGAAAAACTGTTTTTT. It specifies CAISLTGTDNEKLFF.

This clonotype has more than one count but fewer than ten. The chain combines TRBV4-2 with TRBJ2-3; possible D gene TRBD2, 5 bases. The CDR3 sequence is 16 residues long. With 1 base removed from V and 2 bases from J, the gap between germline ends came to 13 bases. From germline, CDR1 is LGHNA and CDR2 YNFKEQ. CDR3 in amino acids: CASSQVVARNTDTQYF. The DNA of the CDR3 is TGTGCCAGCAGCCAAGTCGTAGCGAGGAACACAGATACGCAGTATTTT.

This clonotype was counted a few times. The V and J genes are TRBV20-1 and TRBJ2-1; TRBD2 is a possible D gene (7 bases). Germline-derived CDR1 and CDR2 are DFQATT and SNEGSKA (reference sequence). The CDR3 spans 16 residues. Trimming stripped 0 bases from V and 7 bases from J, with 19 bases between. The CDR3 here is CSARDLWAGAGNEQFF. CDR3 coding DNA: TGCAGTGCTAGAGATCTGTGGGCGGGGGCAGGTAATGAGCAGTTCTTC.

This clonotype was seen repeatedly, ten times or more. The chain employs TRBV20-1 and TRBJ2-3, with unresolved D. Germline CDR1 DFQATT, CDR2 SNEGSKA (reference sequence). V lost 5 bases and J 2 bases, leaving 8 bases between the germline ends. CDR3 size: 12 residues. CDR3 coding DNA: TGCAGTGCTCTCCGACTCACAGATACGCAGTATTTT. Amino acid sequence: CSALRLTDTQYF.

The J gene is TRBJ2-4, the V gene TRBV20-1; 9 bases fit TRBD2. The J call may be faulty, since TRBJ2-7 better matches the DNA end. CDR1 and CDR2 (germline): DFQATT, SNEGSKA (reference sequence). The CDR3 is made up of 15 amino acids. The CDR3 region has the DNA TGCAGTGCTTCACCCCTCCTAGCGGGGACCCACGAGCAGTACTTC. This codes for CSASPLLAGTHEQYF.

This clonotype was counted a single time. A junction boundary mismatches the germline segment, possibly from a read error. This chain connects TRBV12-3 or TRBV12-4 to TRBJ2-3; D is possibly TRBD2 (7 bases). This CDR3 comprises 16 residues. The CDR3 loop reads CASSPPGGPSTDAQYF. The DNA for the CDR3 is TGTGCCAGCAGCCCCCCGGGGGGCCCTAGCACAGATGCGCAGTATTTT.

This clonotype was detected only a few times. The rearrangement uses TRBV11-2 and TRBJ2-1, with 7 bases that match TRBD2. The germline gives CDR1 SGHAT, CDR2 FQNNGV. This CDR3 region has 19 residues. With V trimmed by 5 bases and J by 0 bases, 16 bases remained unmatched. The CDR3 sequence is CASSLLGLADESSYNEQFF. In DNA form, the CDR3 reads TGTGCCAGCAGCCTGTTGGGGCTAGCGGATGAGAGCTCCTACAATGAGCAGTTCTTC.

This clonotype appeared a few times. This chain connects TRBV18 to TRBJ2-5; D gene uncertain. The V end lost 3 bases, the J end lost 3 bases, and 11 bases lay between the germline ends. This CDR3 comprises 14 residues. From germline, CDR1 is KGHSH and CDR2 LQKENI. The CDR3 coding sequence is TGTGCCAGCTCACCTCGGATAGTCGAAGAGACCCAGTACTTC. It specifies CASSPRIVEETQYF.

With respect to this clonotype: One end of the junction varies from germline; a read error may be responsible. The chain is built from TRBV15 and TRBJ2-2; D unresolved. The germline gives CDR1 LNHNV, CDR2 YYDKDF (reference sequence). The CDR3 spans 13 residues. The CDR3 nucleotides read TGTACCACCAGCAAACCAGACACCGGGGAGCTGTTTTTT. Its protein product is CTTSKPDTGELFF.

V gene TRBV28 combines with J gene TRBJ1-1, with TRBD1 matching over 9 bases. Trimming at V came to 7 bases and at J to 0 bases, leaving 12 bases not matched to a gene. This CDR3 contains 17 residues. Germline CDR1 and CDR2: MDHEN and SYDVKM. The CDR3 DNA reads TGTGCCAGCACCTCCCCGTTGGGGACAGGGTTGAACACTGAAGCTTTCTTT. It codes for CASTSPLGTGLNTEAFF.

The chain has TRBV10-3 and TRBJ1-3; maybe TRBD1 (6 bases). The germline V gene has CDR1 ENHRY and CDR2 SYGVKD. V lost 6 bases, J lost 4 bases, and 13 bases lay in between. The CDR3 length is 14 residues. CDR3 sequence: CAISKQGIGNTIYF. The CDR3 nucleotides read TGTGCCATCAGCAAACAGGGTATAGGAAACACCATATATTTT.

This clonotype was seen once. The chain uses TRBV7-9 and TRBJ2-5, with a tentative D call TRBD2 (6 bases). Trimming pared 5 bases from V and 11 bases from J, leaving 24 bases between. Per germline, CDR1 SEHNR and CDR2 FQNEAQ (reference sequence). The CDR3 runs to 15 residues. The DNA for the CDR3 is TGTGCCAGCAGCCCCACGGCGGGGCTCAATGAAGGGCAGTACTTC. Translating gives CASSPTAGLNEGQYF.

This clonotype has just a few counts. The rearrangement joins TRBV27 to TRBJ1-2, with D maybe TRBD1 (6 bases). V was trimmed by 4 bases and J by 4 bases, leaving 13 bases between them. The CDR3 runs to 14 residues. CDR1 is MNHEY and CDR2 is SMNVEV in the germline V gene (reference sequence). CDR3 DNA: TGTGCCAGCAGTTCCTACCGGGACACCTATGGCTACACCTTC. It yields the protein CASSSYRDTYGYTF.

Note on this clonotype: This may be a read error: a much more frequent sequence differs by one nucleotide. J is TRBJ2-3 and V is TRBV14; D ambiguous. This CDR3 has 12 amino acids. Germline V gene lookup returns CDR1 SGHDN and CDR2 FVKESK. The CDR3 here is CASSQITDAQYF. The DNA of the CDR3 is TGTGCCAGCAGCCAAATCACAGATGCGCAGTATTTT.

This clonotype appeared many times. V and J are TRBV4-1 and TRBJ2-3; 12 nucleotides match TRBD2. CDR1 and CDR2 from the germline V gene are MGHRA and YSYEKL. The CDR3 loop spans 23 amino acids. Trimming at V came to 2 bases and at J to 0 bases, leaving 21 bases not matched to a gene. This CDR3 reads CASSQPVLTLAGGSRASTDTQYF. DNA for the CDR3: TGCGCCAGCAGCCAACCGGTCCTCACACTAGCGGGAGGATCTAGGGCCAGCACAGATACGCAGTATTTT.

This clonotype was counted a few times. The chain joins TRBV7-2 to TRBJ2-1; 9 nucleotides align to TRBD1. Germline V CDR1 and CDR2: SGHTA, FQGNSA. J lost 2 bases, V lost 5 bases, and 19 bases had no gene match. The CDR3 is 20 amino acids. This chain's CDR3 is CASSRAYRDRASYTYNEQFF. Written as DNA, the CDR3 is TGTGCCAGCAGCCGTGCCTACCGGGACAGGGCTTCCTACACCTACAATGAGCAGTTCTTC.

The CDR3 loop is CASNPPHSRETQYF. CDR3 bases: TGTGCCAGCAACCCCCCCCATAGCCGGGAGACCCAGTACTTC. V usage is TRBV28 and J usage is TRBJ2-5; D not resolved. Germline assignment: CDR1 MDHEN and CDR2 SYDVKM. The CDR3 runs to 14 residues. V was clipped by 7 bases and J by 5 bases, with 17 bases between them.

This clonotype was seen a handful of times. This chain joins TRBV12-3 or TRBV12-4 and TRBJ2-5; 8 bases map to TRBD1. Trimming took 6 bases from V and 11 from J; bases not matched to a gene: 14. CDR3 length: 14 residues. The CDR3 DNA sequence: TGTGCCAGCAGACGGACAGGGCGCTCCTACGGGCAGTACTTC. Protein sequence: CASRRTGRSYGQYF.

The gene calls are TRBV9 and TRBJ2-1, with D possibly matching TRBD2 (6 bases). V lost 4 bases to trimming and J lost 10 bases, with 15 bases between them. This CDR3 region has 13 residues. Per germline, CDR1 SGDLS and CDR2 YYNGEE. Here the CDR3 reads CASSPRTRGEQFF. CDR3 nucleotide sequence: TGTGCCAGCAGCCCCCGGACTCGGGGGGAGCAGTTCTTC.

The rearrangement joins TRBV20-1 to TRBJ2-3, with TRBD2 matching 9 bases. This CDR3 has 14 residues. Germline V gene sequence: CDR1 DFQATT, CDR2 SNEGSKA (reference sequence). V was pared by 1 base and J by 4 bases, with 3 bases of the junction left unmatched. DNA of the CDR3: TGCAGTGCTAGAGGGGGACTAGCTTCAGATACGCAGTATTTT. This sequence encodes CSARGGLASDTQYF.